This entry lists 3 T cell receptor beta chains sequenced from one sample in a study of low-dose radiotherapy and immunotherapy resistance in tumors. Covering alpha and beta chains, TRAV- and TRBV-specific primers were used for the first-strand cDNA. TCRs underwent about 22 PCR cycles of amplification with a constant-region primer and V-primer adapter. TCRdb fed the reads into MiXCR, producing one record per CDR3 protein. Among under 15,000 distinct CDR3 sequences listed, roughly 60% were seen once. These receptors all stem from a human donor with advanced metastatic prostate, ovarian, gallbladder or colorectal cancer (not recorded which). This table probably holds off-target reads from a library built for another chain.

This clonotype was picked up a small number of times. The rearrangement uses TRBV9 and TRBJ2-2; 10 positions agree with TRBD1. J lost 6 bases, V lost 4 bases, and 6 bases had no gene match. The CDR3 loop spans 15 amino acids. The V gene's germline CDR1 is SGDLS and CDR2 YYNGEE. CDR3 region: CASSPRDRGAGELFF. CDR3 bases: TGTGCCAGCAGCCCTAGGGACAGGGGCGCCGGGGAGCTGTTTTTT.

This rearrangement joins TRBV3-1 to TRBJ2-5; no clear D gene. The germline V gene has CDR1 LGHDT and CDR2 YNNKEL (reference sequence). Trimming removed 1 base at V and 6 bases at J, with 6 bases between. The CDR3 sequence is 12 residues long. The CDR3 nucleotides read TGTGCCAGCAGCCAAGTGGAAAAGACCCAGTACTTC. Translated, it gives CASSQVEKTQYF.

The gene calls are TRBV28 and TRBJ2-7, with 7 bases matching TRBD1. Germline V gene sequence: CDR1 MDHEN, CDR2 SYDVKM. The V segment lost 7 bases and the J segment 4 bases; nucleotides outside the gene matches: 4. The CDR3 length is 12 residues. The CDR3 nucleotides are TGTGCCAGCAATAACAGGGGATACGAGCAGTACTTC. Translation gives CASNNRGYEQYF.